The clone carrying this T cell receptor beta chain was observed a few times. Its antigen is not identified. One entry per CDR3 protein, called by TCRdb with MiXCR from the 5' RACE reads. The data show 300,000 to 450,000 distinct CDR3 sequences, with approximately 8% seen just once and roughly a sixth held by the top ten. The sample originates from a study of T cells after yellow fever vaccination. Study conclusions and caveats: Clonotype sharing between CD4 and CD8 compartments was small. Highly abundant clonotypes carried over from the bulk population could end up in FACS-sorted repertoires as contaminants.

CDR1 is SGHTA, CDR2 FQGNSA, per germline. V lost 4 bases, J lost 7 bases, and 23 bases lay in between. This CDR3 comprises 16 residues. V gene TRBV7-2 combines with J gene TRBJ2-7; possible D gene TRBD2, 5 bases. The sequence came from a man between 18 and 29 years old who received the YFV17D yellow fever vaccine. Material: PBMCs, obtained about 41 days after the first yellow fever vaccination. In nucleotides, the CDR3 is TGTGCCAGCAGCTGGTGGTTGTCTCCACGAACGGGGGAGCAGTACTTC. It yields the protein CASSWWLSPRTGEQYF.